This T cell receptor (beta chain) was captured by sequencing in a study of shared clonotypes between healthy human individuals. Germline CDR1 is KGHSH and CDR2 is LQKENI. V lost 0 bases to trimming and J lost 4 bases, with 15 bases between them. The CDR3 contains 17 residues. Turning to this clone: Its antigen is unknown.

Overall study results and limits: Sharing across four donors was highest in naive CD4 (roughly 5%) and lowest in memory CD8 (0.4%).

Produced via immunoSEQ multiplex PCR; TCRdb's table is partial and in-frame only. Of under 1,100,000 clones in the sample, about 77% were seen once. The chain couples TRBV18 to TRBJ2-2, with D unresolved. This sequence originates from a man between 18 and 29 years old in good health. Sequencing used memory CD4+ T cells sorted from blood. Subset specified: CD45RA-negative fraction. CDR3 amino acids: CASSPPGIDPLTGELFF. CDR3 DNA sequence: TGTGCCAGCTCACCACCAGGGATAGACCCCCTCACCGGGGAGCTGTTTTTT.